These T cell receptor beta chains were read from a single sample in a study of Ad26.COV2.S vaccination and SARS-CoV-2 variants. Produced via immunoSEQ multiplex PCR; TCRdb's table is partial and in-frame only. The data hold 350,000 to 500,000 clones, with roughly 87% observed a single time. The specimen was peripheral blood, collected in a trial of Ad26.COV2.S vaccine versus placebo. Receptors were obtained from a person between 18 and 65 years old who received the Ad26.COV2.S COVID-19 vaccine or a placebo. Each CDR3 is given without its conserved first and last residue.

v_call	j_call	cdr3_aa
TRBV18	TRBJ1-6	ASSLRLPEAYNSPLH
TRBV18	TRBJ1-1	ASSPFGENTEAF
TRBV27	TRBJ2-7	ASSSRTYTYEQY
TRBV2	TRBJ2-6	ASSEKSGSGANVLT
TRBV6-9	TRBJ2-2	ASRWTPNTGELF
TRBV10-3	TRBJ2-1	AISEPGLAGDPYNEQF
TRBV24-1	TRBJ2-7	ATKGLAASYEQY
TRBV29-1	TRBJ2-1	SVVGLAGGTSYNEQF
TRBV4-1	TRBJ2-7	ASSQAPERPYEQY
TRBV9	TRBJ2-7	ASSPHSGTSGYEQY
TRBV29-1	TRBJ2-2	SGGTGPNTGELF
TRBV7-9	TRBJ2-3	ASSSTGSDTQY
TRBV14	TRBJ1-1	ASSLWTGPGGDTEAF
TRBV7-2	TRBJ1-1	ASSNTGSPEAF
TRBV27	TRBJ2-3	ASSFRGEKTDTQY
TRBV6-1	TRBJ1-5	ASSEIPGQVQQPQH
TRBV6-2/TRBV6-3	TRBJ2-3	ASSYGDFLTDTQY
TRBV14	TRBJ1-6	ASSQDPRSPLH
TRBV5-1	TRBJ2-5	ASSFRLADQETQY
TRBV28	TRBJ2-2	ASSTNDRPNTGELF
TRBV5-4	TRBJ2-3	ASSLSGTTDTEY
TRBV7-3	TRBJ1-1	ASSLWGRDRMNTEAF
TRBV5-1	TRBJ1-3	AIKSGNTIY
TRBV9	TRBJ2-7	ASSPPGSYEQY
TRBV5-5	TRBJ2-2	ASSGSREVITGELF
TRBV2	TRBJ2-2	ASTGDVNTGELF
TRBV27	TRBJ1-6	ASSSDSLYNSPLH
TRBV27	TRBJ2-7	ASSPEGREGHEQY
TRBV4-2	TRBJ1-1	ASSRNRANTEAF
TRBV9	TRBJ2-1	ASSVSGTSNNEQF
TRBV12-5	TRBJ2-1	ASGRDRGQDNEQF
TRBV6-2/TRBV6-3	TRBJ2-3	ASSYSRIRLAGGTDTQY
TRBV3-1/TRBV3-2	TRBJ2-3	ASSRTSGSFTQY
TRBV5-1	TRBJ1-6	ASSLGQSNSPLH
TRBV9	TRBJ2-5	ASSVASGEGTQY
TRBV6-2/TRBV6-3	TRBJ2-1	ASSFTGDRYNEQF
TRBV5-1	TRBJ2-7	ASSTGTGSSYEQY
TRBV9	TRBJ2-1	ASSPLALDYNEQF
TRBV7-3	TRBJ2-7	ASSLEAGAAYEQY
TRBV6-6	TRBJ1-6	ASSYYKPPTLH
TRBV6-4	TRBJ2-1	ASSPSEVGGYNEQF
TRBV5-4	TRBJ1-1	ASSLPGTGTEAF
TRBV27	TRBJ1-1	ASSLRGTLNTEAF
TRBV5-1	TRBJ2-5	ASGLAGISETQY
TRBV18	TRBJ1-5	ASSPFSPFTAAQPQH
TRBV28	TRBJ2-3	ASTLSGRTTDTQY
TRBV28	TRBJ1-5	ASSFRDSNQPQH
TRBV15	TRBJ2-7	ATSRNSIYEQY
TRBV24-1	TRBJ2-2	ATSDFGGNTGELF
TRBV5-4	TRBJ1-1	ASSQDSGTEAF
TRBV28	TRBJ1-3	ASSGEKGVWGTGNTIY
TRBV28	TRBJ1-6	ASSFTSSPLH
TRBV6-2/TRBV6-3	TRBJ2-1	ASSYYRGTKNNEQF
TRBV7-9	TRBJ1-2	ASSPSGANYGYT